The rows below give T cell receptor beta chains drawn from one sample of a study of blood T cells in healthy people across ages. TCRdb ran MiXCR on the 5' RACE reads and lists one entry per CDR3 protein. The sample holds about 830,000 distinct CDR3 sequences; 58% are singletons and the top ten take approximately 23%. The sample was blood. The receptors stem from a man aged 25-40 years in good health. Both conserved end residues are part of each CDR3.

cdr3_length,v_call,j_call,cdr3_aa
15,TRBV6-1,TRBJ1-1,CASSESPTVNTEAFF
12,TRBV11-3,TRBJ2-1,CASSSAPSEQFF
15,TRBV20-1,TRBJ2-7,CSARPRDRGLYEQYF
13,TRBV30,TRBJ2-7,CAWQLGGRNEQYF
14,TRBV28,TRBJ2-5,CASNHHHSYNEQYF
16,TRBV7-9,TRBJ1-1,CASSPRVGGINTEAFF
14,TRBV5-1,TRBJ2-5,CASSPGSMGETQYF
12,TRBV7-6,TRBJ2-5,CASSLAGYGQYF
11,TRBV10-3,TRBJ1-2,CAISEIDGYTF
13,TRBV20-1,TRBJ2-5,CSALAPSQETQYF
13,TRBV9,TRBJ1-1,CASSTRGVTEAFF
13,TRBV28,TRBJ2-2,CASRPVRSGELFF
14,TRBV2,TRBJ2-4,CASKEGQGAVQQYF
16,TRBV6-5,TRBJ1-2,CASSYSMVTANYGYTF
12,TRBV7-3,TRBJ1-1,CASSNLNTEAFF
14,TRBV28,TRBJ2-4,CASSLPSGTGEQYF
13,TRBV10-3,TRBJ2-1,CAISDSSLNEQFF
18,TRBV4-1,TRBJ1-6,CASSQEGFFGSYNSPLHF
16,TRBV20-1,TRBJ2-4,CSASQGPPMGDMEQYF
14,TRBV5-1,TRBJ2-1,CASTRDQGSNEQFF
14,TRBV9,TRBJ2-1,CAGSVGFGANEQFF
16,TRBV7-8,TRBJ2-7,CASSSPRVGGFYEQYF
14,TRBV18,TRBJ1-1,CASATDSMNTEAFF
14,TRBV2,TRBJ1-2,CASRKGRDRGGYTF
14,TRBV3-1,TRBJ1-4,CASRDRAADEKLFF
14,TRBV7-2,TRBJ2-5,CASSSNTPQETQYF
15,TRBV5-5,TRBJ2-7,CASSFLPATTYEQYF
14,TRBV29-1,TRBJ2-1,CGVVGGSSYNEQFF
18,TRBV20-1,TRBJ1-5,CSAREGGYRTGGPQPQHF
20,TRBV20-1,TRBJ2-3,CSARTVWLAGERGGVDTQYF
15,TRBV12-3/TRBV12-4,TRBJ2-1,CARSTLALPPNEQFF
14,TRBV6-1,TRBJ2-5,CASSAGTGVETQYF
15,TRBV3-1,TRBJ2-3,CASRHGGPSTDTQYF
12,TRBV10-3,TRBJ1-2,CAMSTVNYGYTF
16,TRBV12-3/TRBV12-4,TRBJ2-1,CASNPSHNRGRNEQFF
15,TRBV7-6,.,CASSLALGGIGEQYF
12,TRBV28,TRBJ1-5,CASSLRVQPQHF
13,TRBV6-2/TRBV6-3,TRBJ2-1,CASLLAGGNEQFF
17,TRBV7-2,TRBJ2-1,CASSLQLPREGRNEQFF
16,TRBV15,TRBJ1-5,CATSRVEVSSNQPQHF